Listed below are T cell receptor beta chains from one sample, sequenced in a study of B cell selection in AIRE deficiency. The assay was immunoSEQ multiplex PCR, and TCRdb's table has in-frame clones only and misses some. The sample lists roughly 22,000 clones; about 95% were seen once. Material for sequencing was Tregs sorted from PBMCs. The receptors derive from a human donor with AIRE deficiency. CDR3s include the opening cysteine and the closing phenylalanine or tryptophan. A D gene is named only where the DNA matches it firmly. Clone size is stated in some rows and not others, as once, few, many or a class when expanded.

clone size: -
V gene: TRBV25-1
J gene: TRBJ1-6
D gene: TRBD1
CDR3 DNA: TGTGCCAGCAGAGGACAGGGAGGTTCACCCCTCCACTTT
CDR3 protein: CASRGQGGSPLHF

clone size: -
V gene: TRBV11-2
J gene: TRBJ1-1
D gene: -
CDR3 DNA: TGTGCCAGCAGCCCCAATGGGCAGGGTCGGACTGAAGCTTTCTTT
CDR3 protein: CASSPNGQGRTEAFF

clone size: -
V gene: TRBV18
J gene: TRBJ2-7
D gene: -
CDR3 DNA: TGTGCCAGCTCACGTGTCTGGAGCTCCTACGAGCAGTACTTC
CDR3 protein: CASSRVWSSYEQYF

clone size: -
V gene: TRBV6-5
J gene: TRBJ1-4
D gene: TRBD1
CDR3 DNA: TGTGCCAGCAGTAGGGACAGAGAAAAACTGTTTTTT
CDR3 protein: CASSRDREKLFF

clone size: -
V gene: TRBV28
J gene: TRBJ1-1
D gene: -
CDR3 DNA: TGTGCCAGCAGTTCCGGGGGGTTGAACACTGAAGCTTTCTTT
CDR3 protein: CASSSGGLNTEAFF

clone size: -
V gene: TRBV27
J gene: TRBJ1-1
D gene: -
CDR3 DNA: TGTGCCAGCAGTTATCAGGGCAACACTGAAGCTTTCTTT
CDR3 protein: CASSYQGNTEAFF

clone size: few
V gene: TRBV5-1
J gene: TRBJ2-2
D gene: TRBD1
CDR3 DNA: TGCGCCAGCAGCTTCCGCCAGCTACTCCGGGACAGGGGACCCGGGGAGCTGTTTTTT
CDR3 protein: CASSFRQLLRDRGPGELFF

clone size: once
V gene: TRBV7-9
J gene: TRBJ2-1
D gene: -
CDR3 DNA: TGTGCCAGCAGCTTACCACAGGGGAGGATTAATGAGCAGTTCTTC
CDR3 protein: CASSLPQGRINEQFF

clone size: few
V gene: TRBV9
J gene: TRBJ2-7
D gene: -
CDR3 DNA: TGTGCCAGCAGCGCCGACGGTCACTCCTACGAGCAGTACTTC
CDR3 protein: CASSADGHSYEQYF

clone size: once
V gene: TRBV5-4
J gene: TRBJ2-5
D gene: -
CDR3 DNA: TGTGCCAGCAGCTTGATTCTGGCGGAACAAGAGACCCAGTACTTC
CDR3 protein: CASSLILAEQETQYF

clone size: -
V gene: TRBV12-5
J gene: TRBJ1-1
D gene: -
CDR3 DNA: TGTGCTAGTGGTGAGCAGGGAAGGGCTGAAGCTTTCTTT
CDR3 protein: CASGEQGRAEAFF

clone size: -
V gene: TRBV7-9
J gene: TRBJ2-7
D gene: -
CDR3 DNA: TGTGCCAGCAGCTTTTATCACGAGCAGTACTTC
CDR3 protein: CASSFYHEQYF

clone size: -
V gene: TRBV18
J gene: TRBJ2-7
D gene: -
CDR3 DNA: TGTGCCAGCTCACCGGGGCGGGGTCGGGAGCAGTACTTC
CDR3 protein: CASSPGRGREQYF

clone size: -
V gene: TRBV27
J gene: TRBJ1-6
D gene: TRBD1
CDR3 DNA: TGTGCCAGCAGCAAGGACAGGGGCAATTCACCCCTCCACTTT
CDR3 protein: CASSKDRGNSPLHF

clone size: -
V gene: TRBV6-7
J gene: TRBJ2-3
D gene: -
CDR3 DNA: TGTGCCAGCACAGATACGCAGTATTTT
CDR3 protein: CASTDTQYF

clone size: -
V gene: TRBV7-2
J gene: TRBJ2-7
D gene: -
CDR3 DNA: TGTGCCAGCACCTCCCAACCCGCCTACGAGCAGTACTTC
CDR3 protein: CASTSQPAYEQYF

clone size: -
V gene: TRBV19
J gene: TRBJ1-3
D gene: -
CDR3 DNA: TGTGCCAGTACCCTCAGACGCAGGGCGCAGCTGAGCTCTGGAAACACCATATATTTT
CDR3 protein: CASTLRRRAQLSSGNTIYF

clone size: -
V gene: TRBV30
J gene: TRBJ2-6
D gene: -
CDR3 DNA: TGTGCCCTCGGGCTCTCTGGGGCCAACGTCCTGACTTTC
CDR3 protein: CALGLSGANVLTF

clone size: -
V gene: TRBV9
J gene: TRBJ1-1
D gene: -
CDR3 DNA: TGTGCCAGCAGCCTAGGACACTCGAACACTGAAGCTTTCTTT
CDR3 protein: CASSLGHSNTEAFF

clone size: -
V gene: TRBV11-2
J gene: TRBJ2-2
D gene: -
CDR3 DNA: TGTGCCAGCAGCTTCCTGGCGGGCCTGAACACCGGGGAGCTGTTTTTT
CDR3 protein: CASSFLAGLNTGELFF

clone size: -
V gene: TRBV28
J gene: TRBJ2-5
D gene: TRBD1
CDR3 DNA: TGTGCCAGCAGTTTATTGGGACAGGGCCAAGAGACCCAGTACTTC
CDR3 protein: CASSLLGQGQETQYF